This T cell receptor beta chain was recovered during a study of T cells in Graves' hyperthyroidism and ophthalmopathy. The CDR3 runs to 14 residues. The V and J ends lost 3 bases and 4 bases respectively, with 12 bases between them. This clonotype was picked up a small number of times. Its antigen is currently unknown. Study-wide results and limits: Also found in blood were most expanded thyroid clonotypes above 0.001.

TCR beta CDR3 regions were amplified from RNA transcripts. The HTBI primer set was used in a first-round RT-PCR of the TCR CDR3. TCRdb reprocessed the multiplex PCR reads via MiXCR and lists one record per CDR3 protein. Here the sample spans approximately 590,000 distinct CDR3 sequences, roughly 50% being singletons. The TCR was taken from a woman aged 18-29 years with Graves' hyperthyroidism. Sequences were obtained from peripheral blood or thyroid tissue (not recorded which). The V call is TRBV12-3 or TRBV12-4, the J call TRBJ1-1, with D perhaps TRBD1 (5 bases). The CDR3 sequence is CASSFRGMGTEAFF. The CDR3 DNA reads TGTGCCAGCAGTTTTCGGGGCATGGGCACTGAAGCTTTCTTT.